The clone carrying this T cell receptor (beta chain) was counted a few times. Its target is unknown. TCRdb itself ran the 5' RACE reads through MiXCR, one entry per CDR3 protein. This sample has tens of thousands of distinct CDR3 sequences; 3.4% occur once, and the top ten carry over 3.5%. The data belong to a study of neurological immune-mediated disorders. Whole-study context: Secondary progressive disease was present in 3, and relapsing-remitting disease in some 30, of the 34 multiple sclerosis patients. General observations from the study: Healthy controls had more TCR clonal expansion than multiple sclerosis, which showed the least, whereas HTLV-1-associated myelopathy showed the most.

Germline CDR1 ENHRY, CDR2 SYGVKD. V lost 6 bases, J lost 8 bases, and 16 bases lay in between. This CDR3 region has 13 residues. The rearrangement links TRBV10-3 to TRBJ1-1, with D tentatively TRBD1 (6 bases). The TCR sequence derives from a middle-aged man with multiple sclerosis. The sequenced material came from PBMCs. The CDR3 sequence: CAIRIGTPREAFF. In DNA, the CDR3 is TGTGCCATCAGGATCGGGACACCCAGAGAAGCTTTCTTT.